This T cell receptor (beta chain) was captured in a study of shared clonotypes between healthy human individuals. Looking at the study overall: Donors were a couple of women and a few men aged 18 to 49.

To note about this clone: The same CDR3 arises from other DNA sequences in this sample as well.

Assay: immunoSEQ multiplex PCR; the TCRdb copy retains only in-frame clones and omits some. This table holds roughly 2.5 million clones, approximately 94% found once. J was trimmed by 5 bases and V by 4 bases; bases with no gene match: 3. The CDR3 is 14 amino acids. Germline assignment: CDR1 SGDLS and CDR2 YYNGEE. Sequences were obtained from naive CD4+ T cells sorted from blood. Subset in this sample: CD45RA+ positively selected. The receptor was isolated from a man in his late teens or twenties in good health. The J gene is TRBJ2-1, the V gene TRBV9; TRBD2 matches at 10 bases. The CDR3 bases are TGTGCCAGCAGCCGGACTAGCGGAAACAATGAGCAGTTCTTC. Translated: CASSRTSGNNEQFF.